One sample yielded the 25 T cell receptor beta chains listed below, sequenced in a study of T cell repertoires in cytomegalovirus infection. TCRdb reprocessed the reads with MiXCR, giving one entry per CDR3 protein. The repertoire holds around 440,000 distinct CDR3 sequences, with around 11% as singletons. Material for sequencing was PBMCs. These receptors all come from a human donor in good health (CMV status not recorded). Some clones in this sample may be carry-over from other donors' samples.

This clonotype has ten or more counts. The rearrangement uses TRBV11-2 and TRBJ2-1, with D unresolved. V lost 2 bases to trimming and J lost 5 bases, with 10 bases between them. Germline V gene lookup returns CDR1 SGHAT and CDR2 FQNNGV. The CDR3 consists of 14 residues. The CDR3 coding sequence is TGTGCCAGCAGCTTAAATATAGGCGACAATGAGCAGTTCTTC. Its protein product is CASSLNIGDNEQFF.

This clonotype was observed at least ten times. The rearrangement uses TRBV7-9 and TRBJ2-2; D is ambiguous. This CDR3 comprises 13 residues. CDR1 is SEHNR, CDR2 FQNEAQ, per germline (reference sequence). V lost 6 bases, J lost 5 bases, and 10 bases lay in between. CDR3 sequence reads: CASSPGETGELFF. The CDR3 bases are TGTGCCAGCAGTCCGGGTGAAACCGGGGAGCTGTTTTTT.

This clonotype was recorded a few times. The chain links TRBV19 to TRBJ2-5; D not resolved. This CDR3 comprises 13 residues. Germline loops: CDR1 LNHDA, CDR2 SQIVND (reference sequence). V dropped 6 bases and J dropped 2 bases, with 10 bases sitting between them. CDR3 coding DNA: TGTGCCAGTAGCCCTATAAGTCAAGAGACCCAGTACTTC. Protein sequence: CASSPISQETQYF.

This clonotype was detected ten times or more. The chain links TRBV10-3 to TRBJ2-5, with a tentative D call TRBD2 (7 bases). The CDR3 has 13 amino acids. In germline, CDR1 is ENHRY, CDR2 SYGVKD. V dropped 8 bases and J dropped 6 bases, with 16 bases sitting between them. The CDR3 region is CAISSGGMQTQYF. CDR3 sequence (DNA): TGTGCCATCTCGTCGGGGGGCATGCAGACCCAGTACTTC.

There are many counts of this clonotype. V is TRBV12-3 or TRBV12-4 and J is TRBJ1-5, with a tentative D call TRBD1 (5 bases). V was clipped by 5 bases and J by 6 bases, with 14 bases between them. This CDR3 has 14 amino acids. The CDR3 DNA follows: TGTGCCAGCAGTCCACGGGACTCGGCTCAGCCCCAGCATTTT. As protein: CASSPRDSAQPQHF.

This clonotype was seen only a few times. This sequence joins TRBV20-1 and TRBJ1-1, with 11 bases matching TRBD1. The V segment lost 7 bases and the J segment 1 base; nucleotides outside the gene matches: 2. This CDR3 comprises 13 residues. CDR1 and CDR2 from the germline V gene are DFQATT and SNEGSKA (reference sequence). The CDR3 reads CSGGTGGNTEAFF. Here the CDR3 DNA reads TGCAGTGGTGGGACAGGGGGGAACACTGAAGCTTTCTTT.

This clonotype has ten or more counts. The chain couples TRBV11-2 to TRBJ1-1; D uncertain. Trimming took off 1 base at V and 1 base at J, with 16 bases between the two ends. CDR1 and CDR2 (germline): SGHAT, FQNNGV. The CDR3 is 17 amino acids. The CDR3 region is CASSLASQERRNTEAFF. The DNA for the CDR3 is TGTGCCAGCAGCTTAGCGTCTCAGGAGAGGCGGAACACTGAAGCTTTCTTT.

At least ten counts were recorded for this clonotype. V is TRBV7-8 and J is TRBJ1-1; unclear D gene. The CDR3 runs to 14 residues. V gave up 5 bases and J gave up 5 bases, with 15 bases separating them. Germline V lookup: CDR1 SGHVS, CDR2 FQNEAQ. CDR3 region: CASSPTQVGTEAFF. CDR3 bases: TGTGCCAGCAGCCCGACCCAAGTGGGGACTGAAGCTTTCTTT.

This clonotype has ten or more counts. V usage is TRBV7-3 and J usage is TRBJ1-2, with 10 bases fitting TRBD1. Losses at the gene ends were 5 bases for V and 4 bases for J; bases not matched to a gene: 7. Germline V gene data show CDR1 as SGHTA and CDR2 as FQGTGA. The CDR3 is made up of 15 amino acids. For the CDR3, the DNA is TGTGCCAGCAGCCTGACAGGGGGCAGCGGCTATGGCTACACCTTC. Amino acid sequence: CASSLTGGSGYGYTF. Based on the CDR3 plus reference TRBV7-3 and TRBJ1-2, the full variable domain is GAGVSQTPSNKVTEKGKYVELRCDPISGHTALYWYRQSLGQGPEFLIYFQGTGAADDSGLPNDRFFAVRPEGSVSTLKIQRTERGDSAVYLCASSLTGGSGYGYTFGSGTRLTVV.

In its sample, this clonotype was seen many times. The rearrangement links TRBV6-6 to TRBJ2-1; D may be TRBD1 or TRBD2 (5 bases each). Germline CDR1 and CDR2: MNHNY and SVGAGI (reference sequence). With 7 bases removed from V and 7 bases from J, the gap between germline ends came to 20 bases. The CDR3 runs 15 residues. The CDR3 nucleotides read TGTGCCAGCATCTCCTTAACGGGGCTTGGGAATGAGCAGTTCTTC. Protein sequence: CASISLTGLGNEQFF.

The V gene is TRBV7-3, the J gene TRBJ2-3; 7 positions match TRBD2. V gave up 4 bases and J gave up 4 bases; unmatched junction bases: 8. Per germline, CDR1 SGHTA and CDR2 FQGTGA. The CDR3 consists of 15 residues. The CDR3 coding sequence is TGTGCCAGCAGCTCGAAAGCGGGGAGGGCAGATACGCAGTATTTT. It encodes CASSSKAGRADTQYF.

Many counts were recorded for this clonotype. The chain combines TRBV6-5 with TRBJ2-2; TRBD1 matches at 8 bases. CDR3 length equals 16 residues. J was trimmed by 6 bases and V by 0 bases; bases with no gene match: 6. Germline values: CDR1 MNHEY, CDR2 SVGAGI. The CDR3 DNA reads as TGTGCCAGCAGTTACTCCTCAGGGGGCGCGTCCGGGGAGCTGTTTTTT. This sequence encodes CASSYSSGGASGELFF.

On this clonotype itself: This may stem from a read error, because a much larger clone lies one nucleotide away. DNA of the CDR3: TGCAGTGCTCCAGCGGTACGTGCGAGCACCGGGGAGCTGTTTTTT. It specifies CSAPAVRASTGELFF. The genes are TRBV20-1 and TRBJ2-2, with D maybe TRBD2 (5 bases). CDR3 length: 15 amino acids. Germline values: CDR1 DFQATT, CDR2 SNEGSKA (reference sequence). Trimming left V 5 bases short and J 4 bases short, with 17 bases between.

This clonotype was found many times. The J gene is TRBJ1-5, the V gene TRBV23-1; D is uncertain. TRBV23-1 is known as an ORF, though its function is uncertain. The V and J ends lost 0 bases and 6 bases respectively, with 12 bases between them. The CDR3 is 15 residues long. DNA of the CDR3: TGCGCCAGCAGTCAATCGAGGGCGACTTGTCAGCCCCAGCATTTT. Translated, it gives CASSQSRATCQPQHF.

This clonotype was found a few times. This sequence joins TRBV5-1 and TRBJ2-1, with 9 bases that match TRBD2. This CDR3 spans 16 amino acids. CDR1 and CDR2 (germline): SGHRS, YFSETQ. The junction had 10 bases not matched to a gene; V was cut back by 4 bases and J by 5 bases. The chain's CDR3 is CASSPMASGIHNEQFF. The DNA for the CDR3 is TGCGCCAGCAGCCCAATGGCTAGCGGGATACACAATGAGCAGTTCTTC.

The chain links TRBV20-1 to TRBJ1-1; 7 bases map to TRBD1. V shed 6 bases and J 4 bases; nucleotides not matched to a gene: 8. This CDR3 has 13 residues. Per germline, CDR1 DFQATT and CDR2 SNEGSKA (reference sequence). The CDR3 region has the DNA TGCAGTGCGCCGGGACAGACGAGCACTGAAGCTTTCTTT. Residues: CSAPGQTSTEAFF.

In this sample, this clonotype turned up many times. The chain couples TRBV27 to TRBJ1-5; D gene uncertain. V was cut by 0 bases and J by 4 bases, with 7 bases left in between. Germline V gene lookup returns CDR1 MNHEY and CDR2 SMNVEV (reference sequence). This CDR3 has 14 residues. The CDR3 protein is CASSLSAGNQPQHF. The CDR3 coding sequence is TGTGCCAGCAGTTTATCGGCCGGGAATCAGCCCCAGCATTTT.

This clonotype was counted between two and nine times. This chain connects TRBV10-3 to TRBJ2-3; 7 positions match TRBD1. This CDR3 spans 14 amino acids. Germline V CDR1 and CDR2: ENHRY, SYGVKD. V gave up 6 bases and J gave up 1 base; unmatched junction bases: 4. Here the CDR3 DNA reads TGTGCCATCAGCGGGACAGCCGGCACAGATACGCAGTATTTT. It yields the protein CAISGTAGTDTQYF.

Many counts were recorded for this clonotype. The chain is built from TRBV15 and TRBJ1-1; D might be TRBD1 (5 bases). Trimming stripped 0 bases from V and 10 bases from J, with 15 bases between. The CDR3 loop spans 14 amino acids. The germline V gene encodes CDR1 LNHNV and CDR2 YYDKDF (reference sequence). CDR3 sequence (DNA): TGTGCCACCAGCAGAGATCGGCTTCGCGGGGGAGCTTTCTTT. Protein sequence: CATSRDRLRGGAFF.

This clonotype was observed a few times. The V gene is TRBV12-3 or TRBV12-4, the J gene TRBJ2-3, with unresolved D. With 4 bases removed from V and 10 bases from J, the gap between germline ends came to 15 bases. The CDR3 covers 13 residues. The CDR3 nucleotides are TGTGCCAGCAGTTCGGTGACCCCCACTGCGCAGTATTTT. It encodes CASSSVTPTAQYF.

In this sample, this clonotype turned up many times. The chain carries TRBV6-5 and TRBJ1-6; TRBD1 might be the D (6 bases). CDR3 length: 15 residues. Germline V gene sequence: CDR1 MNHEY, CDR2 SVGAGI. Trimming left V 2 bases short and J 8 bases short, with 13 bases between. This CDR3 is CASSYGPRGDSPLHF. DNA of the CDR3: TGTGCCAGCAGTTACGGTCCCAGGGGAGATTCACCCCTCCACTTT.

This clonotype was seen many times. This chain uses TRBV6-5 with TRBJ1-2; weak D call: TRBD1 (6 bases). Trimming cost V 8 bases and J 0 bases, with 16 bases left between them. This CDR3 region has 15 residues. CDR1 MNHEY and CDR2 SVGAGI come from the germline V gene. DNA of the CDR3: TGTGCCAGCCGGGGGGGGCAATTAGCTAACTATGGCTACACCTTC. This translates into CASRGGQLANYGYTF.

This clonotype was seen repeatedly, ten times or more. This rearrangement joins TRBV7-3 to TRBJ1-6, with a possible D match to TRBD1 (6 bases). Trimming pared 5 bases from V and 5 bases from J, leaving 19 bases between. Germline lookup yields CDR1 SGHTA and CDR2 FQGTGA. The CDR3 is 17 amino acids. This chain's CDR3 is CASSVNPRGADNSPLHF. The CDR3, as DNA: TGTGCCAGCAGCGTAAACCCCCGGGGGGCGGATAATTCACCCCTCCACTTT.

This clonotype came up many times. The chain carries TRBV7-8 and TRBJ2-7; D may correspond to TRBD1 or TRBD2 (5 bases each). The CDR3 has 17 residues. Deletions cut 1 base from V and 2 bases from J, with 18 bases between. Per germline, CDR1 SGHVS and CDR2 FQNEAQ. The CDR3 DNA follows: TGTGCCAGCAGCTTAGGGGGGTTAGTAGGGCGGCCCTACGAGCAGTACTTC. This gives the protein CASSLGGLVGRPYEQYF.

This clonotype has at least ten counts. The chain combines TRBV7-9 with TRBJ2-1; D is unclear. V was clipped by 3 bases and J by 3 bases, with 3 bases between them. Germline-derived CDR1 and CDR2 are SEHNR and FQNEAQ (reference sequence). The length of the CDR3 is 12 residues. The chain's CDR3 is CASSFYYNEQFF. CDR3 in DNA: TGTGCCAGCAGCTTCTACTACAATGAGCAGTTCTTC.